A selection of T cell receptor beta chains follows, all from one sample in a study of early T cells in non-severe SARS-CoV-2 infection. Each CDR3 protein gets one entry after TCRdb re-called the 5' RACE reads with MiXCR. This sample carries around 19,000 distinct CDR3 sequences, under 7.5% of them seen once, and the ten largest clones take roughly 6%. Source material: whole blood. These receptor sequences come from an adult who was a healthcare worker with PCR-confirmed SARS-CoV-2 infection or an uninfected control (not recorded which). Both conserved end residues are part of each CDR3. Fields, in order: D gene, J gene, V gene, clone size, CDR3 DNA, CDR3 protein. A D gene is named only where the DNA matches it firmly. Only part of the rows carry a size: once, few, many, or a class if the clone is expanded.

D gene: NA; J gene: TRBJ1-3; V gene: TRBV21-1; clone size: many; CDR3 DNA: TGTGCCAGCAGCAAGGACAGGGGGTCCGGAAACACCATATATTTT; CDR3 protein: CASSKDRGSGNTIYF
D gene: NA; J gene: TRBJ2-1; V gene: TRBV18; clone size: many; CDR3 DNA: TGTGCCAGCTCACCGACTAAGAGGGTCGATGAGCAGTTCTTC; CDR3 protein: CASSPTKRVDEQFF
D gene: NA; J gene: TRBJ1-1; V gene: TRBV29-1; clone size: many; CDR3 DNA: TGCAGCGGAGAGGGGGAAAGGTCTGAAGCTTTCTTT; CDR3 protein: CSGEGERSEAFF
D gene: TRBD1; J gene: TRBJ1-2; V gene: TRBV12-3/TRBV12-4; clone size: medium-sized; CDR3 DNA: TGTGCCAGCAGCCAGGACAGGGGAAAGAGTGGCTACACCTTC; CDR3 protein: CASSQDRGKSGYTF
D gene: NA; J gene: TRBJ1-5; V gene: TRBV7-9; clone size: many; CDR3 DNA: TGTGCCAGCAGCTTAGAGAGCAATCAGCCCCAGCATTTT; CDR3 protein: CASSLESNQPQHF
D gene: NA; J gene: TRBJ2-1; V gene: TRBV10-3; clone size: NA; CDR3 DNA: TGTGCCATCAGTTCAGGGCCGAGCAGCAATGAGCAGTTCTTC; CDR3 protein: CAISSGPSSNEQFF
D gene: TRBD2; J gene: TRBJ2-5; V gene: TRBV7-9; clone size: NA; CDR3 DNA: TGTGCCAGCAGCTTGGGTTCCCTAGCGGGAGTAGAGACCCAGTACTTC; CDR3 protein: CASSLGSLAGVETQYF
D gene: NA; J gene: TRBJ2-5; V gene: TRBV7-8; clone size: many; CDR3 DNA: TGTGCCAGCAGCCCATGGGAGGTCCGGGGGTACCAAGAGACCCAGTACTTC; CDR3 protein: CASSPWEVRGYQETQYF
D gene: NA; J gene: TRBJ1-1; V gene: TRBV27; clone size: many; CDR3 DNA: TGTGCCAGCAGTTTATTTTCCAGGGTGATCACTGAAGCTTTCTTT; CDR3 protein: CASSLFSRVITEAFF
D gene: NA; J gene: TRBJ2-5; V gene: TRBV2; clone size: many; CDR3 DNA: TGTGCCAGCAGTGAACATCAAGAGACCCAGTACTTC; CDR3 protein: CASSEHQETQYF
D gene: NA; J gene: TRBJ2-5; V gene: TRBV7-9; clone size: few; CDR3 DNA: TGTGCCGCCTCTTTTACCGGAGGGGAGACCCAGTACTTC; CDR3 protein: CAASFTGGETQYF
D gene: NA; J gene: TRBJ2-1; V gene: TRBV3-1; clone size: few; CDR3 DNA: TGTGCCAGCAGGACATCACGCAGGGGCTCCTACAATGAGCAGTTCTTC; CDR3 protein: CASRTSRRGSYNEQFF
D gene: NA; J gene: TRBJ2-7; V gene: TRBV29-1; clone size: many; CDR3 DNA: TGCAGCGTTGGGGTGAGCTACGAGCAGTACTTC; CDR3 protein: CSVGVSYEQYF
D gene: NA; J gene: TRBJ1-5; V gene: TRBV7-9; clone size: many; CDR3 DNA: TGTGCCAGCAGCTCGGCCGACGGGATCCTCCCGATCGATAGCAATCAGCCCCAGCATTTT; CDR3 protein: CASSSADGILPIDSNQPQHF
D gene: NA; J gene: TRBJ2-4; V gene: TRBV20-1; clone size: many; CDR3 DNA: TGCAGTGCTAGAGTGGGGGAGAGATTAGCCAAAAACATTCAGTACTTC; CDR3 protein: CSARVGERLAKNIQYF
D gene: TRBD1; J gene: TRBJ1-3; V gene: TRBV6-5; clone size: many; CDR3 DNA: TGTGCCAGCAGAACGGGACAGTCTCTCTCTGGAAACACCATATATTTT; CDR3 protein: CASRTGQSLSGNTIYF
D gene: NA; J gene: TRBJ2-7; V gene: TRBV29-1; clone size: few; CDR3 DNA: TGCAGCGTGGAGGGAGCAGGGGCTTACTACGAGCAGTACTTC; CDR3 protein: CSVEGAGAYYEQYF
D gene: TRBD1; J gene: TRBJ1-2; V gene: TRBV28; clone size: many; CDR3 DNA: TGTGCCAGCAGTAACAGGGGGCGCTTTGGCTACACCTTC; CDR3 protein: CASSNRGRFGYTF
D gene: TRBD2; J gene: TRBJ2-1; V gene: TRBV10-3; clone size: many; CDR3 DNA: TGTGCCATTGGGGGGGAGAACAACAATGAGCAGTTCTTC; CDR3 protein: CAIGGENNNEQFF
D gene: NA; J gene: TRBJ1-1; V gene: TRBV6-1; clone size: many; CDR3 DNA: TGTGCCAGCAGTGTGATGTCGGCAACTGAAGCTTTCTTT; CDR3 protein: CASSVMSATEAFF
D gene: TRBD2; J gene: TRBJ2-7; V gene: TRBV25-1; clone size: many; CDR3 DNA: TGTGCCAGCAGTGAGTCGACTAGCGGGAGGTACGAGCAGTACTTC; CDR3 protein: CASSESTSGRYEQYF
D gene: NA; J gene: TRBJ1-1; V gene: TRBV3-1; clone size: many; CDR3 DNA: TGTGCCAGCAGACACCAGGGCAGTGGGACTTTCTTT; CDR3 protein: CASRHQGSGTFF
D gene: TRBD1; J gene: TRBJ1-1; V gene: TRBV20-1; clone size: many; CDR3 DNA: TGCAGTGCTAGCGAGGACAGGGGGCTGGGGGCTGAAGCTTTCTTT; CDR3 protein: CSASEDRGLGAEAFF